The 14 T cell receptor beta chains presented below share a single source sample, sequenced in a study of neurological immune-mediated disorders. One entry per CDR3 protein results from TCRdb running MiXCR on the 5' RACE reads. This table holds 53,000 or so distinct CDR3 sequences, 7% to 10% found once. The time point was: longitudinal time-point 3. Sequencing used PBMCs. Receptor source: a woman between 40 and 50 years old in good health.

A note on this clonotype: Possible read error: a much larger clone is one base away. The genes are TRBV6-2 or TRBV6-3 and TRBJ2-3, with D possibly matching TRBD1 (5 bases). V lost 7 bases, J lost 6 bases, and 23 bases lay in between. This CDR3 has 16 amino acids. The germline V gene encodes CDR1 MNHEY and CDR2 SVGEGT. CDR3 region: CASILLGPDKGDTQYF. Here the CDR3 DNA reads TGTGCCAGCATCTTACTGGGGCCCGATAAAGGGGATACGCAGTATTTT.

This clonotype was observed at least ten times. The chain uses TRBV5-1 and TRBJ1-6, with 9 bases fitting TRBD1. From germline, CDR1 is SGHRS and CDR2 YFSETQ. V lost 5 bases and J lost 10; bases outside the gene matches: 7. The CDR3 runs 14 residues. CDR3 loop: CASRPGTGYSPLHF. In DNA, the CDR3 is TGCGCCAGCAGGCCCGGGACAGGGTACTCACCCCTCCACTTT. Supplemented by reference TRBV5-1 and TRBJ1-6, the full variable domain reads KAGVTQTPRYLIKTRGQQVTLSCSPISGHRSVSWYQQTPGQGLQFLFEYFSETQRNKGNFPGRFSGRQFSNSRSEMNVSTLELGDSALYLCASRPGTGYSPLHFGNGTRLTVT.

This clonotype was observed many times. In DNA, the CDR3 is TGTGCCAGCAGGCTAGCGGGGGGGCCGGGTGAGCAGTTCTTC. Translating gives CASRLAGGPGEQFF. This chain connects TRBV7-2 to TRBJ2-1, with 12 nucleotides matching TRBD2. The CDR3 loop spans 14 amino acids. CDR1 is SGHTA and CDR2 is FQGNSA in the germline V gene. V shed 6 bases, J shed 9 bases, and the junction held 6 bases outside the gene matches.

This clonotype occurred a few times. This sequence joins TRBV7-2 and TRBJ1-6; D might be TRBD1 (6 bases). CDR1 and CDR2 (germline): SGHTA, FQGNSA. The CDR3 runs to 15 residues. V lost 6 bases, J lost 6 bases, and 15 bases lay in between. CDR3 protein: CASRDPGGGNSPLHF. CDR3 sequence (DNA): TGTGCCAGCAGAGATCCGGGGGGCGGTAATTCACCCCTCCACTTT. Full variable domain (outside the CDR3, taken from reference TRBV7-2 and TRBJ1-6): GAGVSQSPSNKVTEKGKDVELRCDPISGHTALYWYRQSLGQGLEFLIYFQGNSAPDKSGLPSDRFSAERTGGSVSTLTIQRTQQEDSAVYLCASRDPGGGNSPLHFGNGTRLTVT.

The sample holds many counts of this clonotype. CDR3 sequence reads: CASSPNRGETQYF. The CDR3 bases are TGTGCCAGCAGTCCGAACAGGGGAGAGACCCAGTACTTC. The V and J genes are TRBV12-3 or TRBV12-4 and TRBJ2-5, with TRBD1 matching over 7 bases. The CDR3 is 13 residues long. The V gene end was trimmed by 5 bases and the J gene end by 4 bases; junction bases not matched to a gene: 4.

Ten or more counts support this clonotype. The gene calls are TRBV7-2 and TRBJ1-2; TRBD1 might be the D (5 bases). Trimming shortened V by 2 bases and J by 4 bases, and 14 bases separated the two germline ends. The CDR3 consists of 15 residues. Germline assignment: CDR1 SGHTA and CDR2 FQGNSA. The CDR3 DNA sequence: TGTGCCAGCAGCTTATCCATAGACAGTCCCTATGGCTACACCTTC. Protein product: CASSLSIDSPYGYTF.

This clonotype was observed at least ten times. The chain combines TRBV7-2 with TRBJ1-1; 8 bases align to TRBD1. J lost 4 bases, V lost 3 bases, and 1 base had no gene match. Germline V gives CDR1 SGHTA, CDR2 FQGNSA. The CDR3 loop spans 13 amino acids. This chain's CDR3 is CASSFGQGTEAFF. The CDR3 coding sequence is TGTGCCAGCAGCTTCGGACAGGGCACTGAAGCTTTCTTT.

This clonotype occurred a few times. CDR3 loop: CSVAQFWAGRGLDNEQFF. The CDR3 nucleotides are TGCAGCGTTGCGCAGTTTTGGGCAGGCAGGGGACTAGACAATGAGCAGTTCTTC. The chain joins TRBV29-1 to TRBJ2-1; 8 bases fit TRBD2. The J segment lost 5 bases and the V segment lost 4 bases, leaving 19 bases of the junction unmatched. Germline CDR1 reads SQVTM; CDR2 reads ANQGSEA. The length of the CDR3 is 18 residues.

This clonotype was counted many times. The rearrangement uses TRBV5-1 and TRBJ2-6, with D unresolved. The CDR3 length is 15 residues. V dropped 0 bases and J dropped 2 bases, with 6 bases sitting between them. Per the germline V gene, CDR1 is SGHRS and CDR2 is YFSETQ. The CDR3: CASSLDRPGANVLTF. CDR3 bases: TGCGCCAGCAGCTTGGATCGCCCTGGGGCCAACGTCCTGACTTTC. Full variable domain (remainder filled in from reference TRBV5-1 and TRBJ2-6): KAGVTQTPRYLIKTRGQQVTLSCSPISGHRSVSWYQQTPGQGLQFLFEYFSETQRNKGNFPGRFSGRQFSNSRSEMNVSTLELGDSALYLCASSLDRPGANVLTFGAGSRLTVL.

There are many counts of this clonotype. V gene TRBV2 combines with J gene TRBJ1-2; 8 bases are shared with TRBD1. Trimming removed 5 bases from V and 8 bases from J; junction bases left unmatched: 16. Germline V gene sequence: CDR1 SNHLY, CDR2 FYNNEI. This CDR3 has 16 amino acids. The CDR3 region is CASSSFGQGYARGYTF. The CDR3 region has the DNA TGTGCCAGCAGTAGTTTTGGACAGGGCTACGCGAGGGGCTACACCTTC.

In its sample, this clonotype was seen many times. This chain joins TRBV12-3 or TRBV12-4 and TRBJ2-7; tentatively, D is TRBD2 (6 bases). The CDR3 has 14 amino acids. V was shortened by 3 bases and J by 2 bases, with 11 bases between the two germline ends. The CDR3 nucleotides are TGTGCCAGCAGTTTCCGGACTAATCCCTACGAGCAGTACTTC. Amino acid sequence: CASSFRTNPYEQYF.

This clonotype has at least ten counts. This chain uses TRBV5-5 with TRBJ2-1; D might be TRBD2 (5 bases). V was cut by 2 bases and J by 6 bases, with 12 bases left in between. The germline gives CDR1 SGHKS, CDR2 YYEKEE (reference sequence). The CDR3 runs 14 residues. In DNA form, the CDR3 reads TGTGCCAGCAGCTTCGGACTGGCCGGCAATGAGCAGTTCTTC. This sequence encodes CASSFGLAGNEQFF.

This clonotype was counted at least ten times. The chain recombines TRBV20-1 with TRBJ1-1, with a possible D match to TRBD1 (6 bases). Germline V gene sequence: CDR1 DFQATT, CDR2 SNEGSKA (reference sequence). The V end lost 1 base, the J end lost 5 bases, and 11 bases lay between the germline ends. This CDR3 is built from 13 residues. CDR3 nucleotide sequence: TGCAGTGCTAGAGGAGGGGGTAGGACTGAAGCTTTCTTT. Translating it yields CSARGGGRTEAFF.

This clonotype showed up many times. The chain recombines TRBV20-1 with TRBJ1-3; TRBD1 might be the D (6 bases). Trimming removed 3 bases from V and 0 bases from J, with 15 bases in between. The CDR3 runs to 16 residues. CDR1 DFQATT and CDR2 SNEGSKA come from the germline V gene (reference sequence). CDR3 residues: CSASKDRSRSGNTIYF. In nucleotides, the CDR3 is TGCAGTGCTAGTAAAGACAGGTCACGCTCTGGAAACACCATATATTTT.